This TCR beta chain originates from a study of blood T cell repertoires in COVID-19. Clones were read by immunoSEQ multiplex PCR, and TCRdb kept only the in-frame ones, dropping some. The sample gives some 50,000 clones, 75% to 90% of which show up once; more than 15% is in the top ten. This clone has only a few counts. The source is a human donor in a cohort sampled during active COVID-19. Sequences were obtained from peripheral blood.

DNA of the CDR3: TGTGCCAGTAGTTACAGAGTCAATCAGCCCCAGCATTTT. This encodes CASSYRVNQPQHF. V is TRBV19 and J is TRBJ1-5; D is unresolved. This CDR3 is 13 amino acids long. Looked up from germline, CDR1 is LNHDA and CDR2 is SQIVND (reference sequence). Trimming pared 5 bases from V and 3 bases from J, leaving 8 bases between.